The 21 T cell receptor beta chains reported below all come from one sample, sequenced in a study of blood T cell repertoires in COVID-19. TCRdb keeps only in-frame clones here, not all; method: immunoSEQ multiplex PCR. This sample has under 70,000 clones, with less than 85% found just once. Specimen: peripheral blood. The receptors come from a man aged 55 to 69 with acute or convalescent COVID-19.

The table lists this clone with a few counts. The V and J genes are TRBV30 and TRBJ1-2; no firm D call. The germline CDR1 and CDR2 sequences are GTSNPN and SVGIG (reference sequence). Trimming took 4 bases from V and 0 from J, leaving 18 bases between them. CDR3 length equals 16 residues. The CDR3 reads CAWTFGIRRANYGYTF. CDR3 nucleotides: TGTGCCTGGACTTTCGGGATTCGAAGGGCTAACTATGGCTACACCTTC. Filled out from reference TRBV30 and TRBJ1-2, the complete variable domain reads SQTIHQWPATLVQPVGSPLSLECTVEGTSNPNLYWYRQAAGRGLQLLFYSVGIGQISSEVPQNLSASRPQDRQFILSSKKLLLSDSGFYLCAWTFGIRRANYGYTFGSGTRLTVV.

The rearrangement uses TRBV3-1 (or the pseudogene TRBV3-2) and TRBJ2-2; 10 bases are shared with TRBD1. CDR3 size: 14 residues. Trimming at V came to 8 bases and at J to 7 bases, leaving 7 bases not matched to a gene. CDR1 is LGHDT, CDR2 YNNKEL, per germline (reference sequence). The CDR3: CASGWTGGGGELFF. For the CDR3, the DNA is TGTGCCAGCGGATGGACAGGGGGTGGCGGGGAGCTGTTTTTT.

This clone was observed a few times. The chain links TRBV5-6 to TRBJ2-5; D uncertain. CDR3 length: 12 amino acids. Trimming removed 0 bases from V and 3 bases from J, with 3 bases in between. Germline V CDR1 and CDR2: SGHDT, YYEEEE. The DNA of the CDR3 is TGTGCCAGCAGCTTGGCGGAAGAGACCCAGTACTTC. Encoded protein: CASSLAEETQYF.

This clone was counted once. The genes are TRBV6-5 and TRBJ1-1; 7 bases fit TRBD1. From germline, CDR1 is MNHEY and CDR2 SVGAGI. The CDR3 consists of 16 residues. V lost 4 bases and J lost 2; bases outside the gene matches: 10. This CDR3 is CASSSDRLHANTEAFF. CDR3 nucleotides: TGTGCCAGCAGTTCGGACAGGCTTCACGCAAACACTGAAGCTTTCTTT.

The genes are TRBV28 and TRBJ2-2; the D gene is possibly TRBD1 (6 bases). Trimming stripped 6 bases from V and 1 base from J, with 6 bases between. Germline assignment: CDR1 MDHEN and CDR2 SYDVKM. The CDR3 is made up of 13 amino acids. The CDR3 here is CASRDRNTGELFF. The CDR3, as DNA: TGTGCCAGCAGGGACAGGAACACCGGGGAGCTGTTTTTT.

The chain has TRBV6-2 or TRBV6-3 and TRBJ2-7; D remains unclear. CDR1 and CDR2 (germline): MNHEY, SVGEGT. There are 10 residues in the CDR3. Trimming cost V 5 bases and J 3 bases, with 2 bases left between them. As DNA, the CDR3 is TGTGCCAGCAGTCTCTACGAGCAGTACTTC. Translation: CASSLYEQYF.

The rearrangement links TRBV9 to TRBJ1-1, with 7 bases lining up with TRBD1. Germline CDR1 is SGDLS and CDR2 is YYNGEE. Unmatched junction bases numbered 9, after V lost 0 bases and J lost 1 base. The CDR3 runs 17 residues. This CDR3 is CASSVGGHRGRNTEAFF. The CDR3 nucleotides read TGTGCCAGCAGCGTAGGAGGGCACAGGGGTCGGAACACTGAAGCTTTCTTT.

The chain carries TRBV9 and TRBJ2-1; the match to TRBD2 covers 9 bases. After removal of 3 bases from V and 5 bases from J, the junction contained 9 bases not matched to a gene. CDR1 and CDR2 (germline): SGDLS, YYNGEE. The CDR3 sequence is 16 residues long. The CDR3 region has the DNA TGTGCCAGCAGCGGGACCTCGACTAGCGGCCACAATGAGCAGTTCTTC. Protein sequence: CASSGTSTSGHNEQFF.

This chain joins TRBV5-4 and TRBJ1-3; the D is unclear. Per germline, CDR1 SGHNT and CDR2 YYREEE (reference sequence). Trimming left V 1 base short and J 4 bases short, with 6 bases between. CDR3 length: 13 residues. DNA for the CDR3: TGTGCCAGCAGCTTGAGCTTGGGAAACACCATATATTTT. It specifies CASSLSLGNTIYF.

The chain couples TRBV30 to TRBJ2-1, with TRBD2 identical over 9 bases. J gave up 4 bases and V 0 bases, and 7 bases lay outside the gene matches. This CDR3 region has 16 residues. Germline CDR1 GTSNPN, CDR2 SVGIG (reference sequence). CDR3 sequence (DNA): TGTGCCTGGAGTGTGTTAGCGGGGGCTAGTTACAATGAGCAGTTCTTC. Translating gives CAWSVLAGASYNEQFF.

The rearrangement links TRBV19 to TRBJ2-3, with 7 bases matching TRBD1. The germline gives CDR1 LNHDA, CDR2 SQIVND (reference sequence). Trimming cost V 6 bases and J 5 bases; bases outside gene matches: 8. There are 14 residues in the CDR3. CDR3 sequence reads: CASSGTARRDTQYF. As DNA, the CDR3 is TGTGCCAGTAGCGGGACAGCCCGGCGAGATACGCAGTATTTT.

V is TRBV21-1 and J is TRBJ1-2; the D call TRBD1 from the table was never checked on the DNA. TRBV21-1 is a pseudogene locus. CDR3 length equals 17 residues. CDR3 sequence reads: CASSKEGPDTIYYGYTF. The CDR3 DNA reads as TGTGCCAGCAGCAAAGAAGGGCCGGACACCATATACTATGGCTACACCTTC.

The V gene is TRBV19, the J gene TRBJ2-1; 7 bases map to TRBD2. Trimming took 7 bases from V and 7 from J; bases not matched to a gene: 16. The CDR3 extends over 16 amino acids. Germline values: CDR1 LNHDA, CDR2 SQIVND (reference sequence). CDR3 nucleotides: TGTGCCAGTACCCTAATAGGTCCGGGAGGTGGTAATGAGCAGTTCTTC. Translated, it gives CASTLIGPGGGNEQFF.

This chain uses TRBV27 with TRBJ2-5, with a weak D call TRBD1 (5 bases). This CDR3 has 16 amino acids. Germline-derived CDR1 and CDR2 are MNHEY and SMNVEV (reference sequence). The germline V and J ends were trimmed by 5 bases and 2 bases, with 18 bases remaining between them. Here the CDR3 reads CASSPHRTGLQETQYF. CDR3 nucleotides: TGTGCCAGCAGTCCACACCGAACAGGATTACAAGAGACCCAGTACTTC.

J is TRBJ2-1 and V is TRBV7-9; D perhaps matches TRBD2 (5 bases). The CDR3 runs to 14 residues. The V gene lost 1 base and the J gene lost 7 bases, with 11 bases spanning the gap. The V gene's germline CDR1 is SEHNR and CDR2 FQNEAQ (reference sequence). The CDR3 sequence is CASSLVAGRNEQFF. As DNA, the CDR3 is TGTGCCAGCAGCTTAGTGGCGGGTCGGAATGAGCAGTTCTTC.

V and J are TRBV5-4 and TRBJ2-7; tentative D call: TRBD1 (6 bases). The CDR3 consists of 12 residues. V lost 4 bases and J lost 5, with 10 bases in between. The germline gives CDR1 SGHNT, CDR2 YYREEE (reference sequence). CDR3 sequence: CASSPTGNEQYF. The CDR3 nucleotides read TGTGCCAGCAGCCCAACAGGGAACGAGCAGTACTTC.

The chain couples TRBV6-5 to TRBJ2-2; D gene uncertain. The CDR3 totals 13 residues. Germline CDR1 MNHEY, CDR2 SVGAGI. Trimming removed 0 bases from V and 8 bases from J, with 7 bases in between. CDR3 DNA sequence: TGTGCCAGCAGTTACTCGAGTCCTGGGGAGCTGTTTTTT. Its protein product is CASSYSSPGELFF.

This clone was detected a few times. This chain joins TRBV5-1 and TRBJ1-3; D is unresolved. V shed 0 bases and J shed 9 bases, with 19 bases lying between them. This CDR3 comprises 16 residues. Germline-derived CDR1 and CDR2 are SGHRS and YFSETQ. Here the CDR3 DNA reads TGCGCCAGCAGCTTGGGGAAGGGTGCCAATGAGGGCACCATATATTTT. Encoded protein: CASSLGKGANEGTIYF.

This sequence joins TRBV5-6 and TRBJ2-1, with 10 nucleotides matching TRBD1. CDR1 SGHDT and CDR2 YYEEEE come from the germline V gene. The ends lost 4 bases at V and 13 bases at J; junction bases unmatched: 5. The CDR3 loop spans 12 amino acids. CDR3 amino acids: CASSPGQGIQFF. CDR3 sequence (DNA): TGTGCCAGCAGCCCGGGACAGGGGATCCAGTTCTTC.

The chain employs TRBV7-2 and TRBJ2-1; D not resolved. The CDR3 totals 14 residues. Germline lookup yields CDR1 SGHTA and CDR2 FQGNSA. Trimming left V 8 bases short and J 1 base short, with 12 bases between. The CDR3, as DNA: TGTGCCAGCTCTGTGCAGGCTTCCTACAATGAGCAGTTCTTC. Translating it yields CASSVQASYNEQFF.

The chain recombines TRBV2 with TRBJ2-5; D is possibly TRBD1 (6 bases). Trimming stripped 5 bases from V and 3 bases from J, with 16 bases between. Germline CDR1 and CDR2: SNHLY and FYNNEI. The CDR3 extends over 15 amino acids. The CDR3 nucleotides read TGTGCCAGCAGTCCTAGCAGGGGAAGAGAAGAGACCCAGTACTTC. Protein: CASSPSRGREETQYF.